A single sample gave rise to the 19 T cell receptor beta chains below, sequenced in a study of T cell repertoires in cytomegalovirus infection. One entry per CDR3 protein, called by TCRdb with MiXCR from the reads. In the table there are a few hundred thousand distinct CDR3 sequences, around 18% of which are singletons. Sample: PBMCs. The receptors shown here come from a human donor in good health (CMV status not recorded). Some clones in this sample may be carry-over from other donors' samples.

Many counts were recorded for this clonotype. The chain joins TRBV7-8 to TRBJ2-5, with D possibly TRBD2 on 6 matching bases. Germline CDR1 and CDR2: SGHVS and FQNEAQ. Trimming took off 4 bases at V and 1 base at J, with 10 bases between the two ends. The CDR3 length is 14 residues. The CDR3 reads CASSSRGIQETQYF. CDR3 nucleotide sequence: TGTGCCAGCAGCTCCCGGGGGATCCAAGAGACCCAGTACTTC.

Comments on this clonotype: This may be a read error: a much more frequent sequence differs by one nucleotide. The chain is built from TRBV6-1 and TRBJ2-3, with D hard to call. The CDR3 consists of 12 residues. V shed 6 bases and J shed 4 bases, with 8 bases lying between them. From germline, CDR1 is MNHNS and CDR2 SASEGT. CDR3 sequence reads: CASSRSADTQYF. CDR3 in DNA: TGTGCCAGCAGCCGGTCGGCAGATACGCAGTATTTT.

In this sample, this clonotype turned up many times. The chain links TRBV5-5 to TRBJ2-1; TRBD2 aligns across 8 bases. This CDR3 region has 15 residues. The germline CDR1 and CDR2 sequences are SGHKS and YYEKEE (reference sequence). J was trimmed by 4 bases and V by 6 bases; bases with no gene match: 9. The DNA of the CDR3 is TGTGCCAGCACCCCCCTGAGCGGGGGTTACAATGAGCAGTTCTTC. Translated, it gives CASTPLSGGYNEQFF. Together with reference TRBV5-5 and TRBJ2-1, the CDR3 gives the full variable domain: DAGVTQSPTHLIKTRGQQVTLRCSPISGHKSVSWYQQVLGQGPQFIFQYYEKEERGRGNFPDRFSARQFPNYSSELNVNALLLGDSALYLCASTPLSGGYNEQFFGPGTRLTVL.

The table lists this clonotype with many counts. The chain is built from TRBV12-3 or TRBV12-4 and TRBJ2-7; possibly TRBD1 or TRBD2 for D (5 bases each). V gave up 6 bases and J gave up 0 bases, with 15 bases separating them. The CDR3 length is 15 residues. CDR3 sequence: CASRWGSLPSYEQYF. The CDR3 nucleotides are TGTGCCAGCAGATGGGGGTCCCTCCCCTCCTACGAGCAGTACTTC.

J is TRBJ2-7 and V is TRBV7-2; D tentatively reads TRBD1 or TRBD2 (5 bases each). Germline V gene lookup returns CDR1 SGHTA and CDR2 FQGNSA. The CDR3 consists of 13 residues. The V gene lost 5 bases and the J gene lost 7 bases, with 15 bases spanning the gap. The CDR3 spells CASSLEGLREQYF. DNA of the CDR3: TGTGCCAGCAGCCTCGAGGGGCTAAGGGAGCAGTACTTC.

For this clonotype: A junction boundary mismatches the germline segment, possibly from a read error. The gene calls are TRBV4-1 and TRBJ1-4; 7 nucleotides agree with TRBD1. This CDR3 spans 16 amino acids. CDR1 is MGHRA and CDR2 is YSYEKL in the germline V gene. As DNA, the CDR3 is TGTGCCAGCAGCCAAGAGGGACAGCTACCTAATGAAAAACTGTTTTTT. This gives the protein CASSQEGQLPNEKLFF.

At least ten counts were recorded for this clonotype. V gene TRBV7-2 combines with J gene TRBJ2-4, with D possibly TRBD1 on 6 matching bases. V shed 5 bases and J shed 11 bases, with 10 bases lying between them. Germline CDR1 is SGHTA and CDR2 is FQGNSA. The CDR3 is made up of 11 amino acids. The CDR3 nucleotides are TGTGCCAGCAGCCAGGGACATTTTCAGTACTTC. This encodes CASSQGHFQYF.

This clonotype showed up just a few times. The genes are TRBV12-3 or TRBV12-4 and TRBJ2-1, with D possibly TRBD1 on 5 matching bases. CDR3 size: 14 residues. V dropped 2 bases and J dropped 8 bases, with 13 bases sitting between them. CDR3 sequence: CASSLRQPWDEQFF. CDR3 sequence (DNA): TGTGCCAGCAGTTTAAGACAGCCTTGGGATGAGCAGTTCTTC.

The CDR3 is CASSIGGPANEQFF. Written as DNA, the CDR3 is TGTGCCAGCAGTATCGGAGGGCCTGCAAATGAGCAGTTCTTC. V is TRBV27 and J is TRBJ2-1, with TRBD2 as a possible D gene (6 bases). The CDR3 contains 14 residues. Germline V gene lookup returns CDR1 MNHEY and CDR2 SMNVEV (reference sequence). The V end lost 5 bases, the J end lost 7 bases, and 15 bases lay between the germline ends.

This clonotype occurred many times. The gene calls are TRBV28 and TRBJ2-7, with no clear D. The CDR3 sequence is 12 residues long. Germline V CDR1 and CDR2: MDHEN, SYDVKM. Trimming took 4 bases from V and 2 from J, leaving 6 bases between them. Here the CDR3 DNA reads TGTGCCAGCAGTTCTACCGCCTACGAGCAGTACTTC. Translation gives CASSSTAYEQYF.

The chain couples TRBV15 to TRBJ2-3; D uncertain. V was cut by 5 bases and J by 5 bases, with 11 bases left in between. From germline, CDR1 is LNHNV and CDR2 YYDKDF (reference sequence). This CDR3 contains 13 residues. CDR3 region: CATSPRIGDTQYF. The DNA for the CDR3 is TGTGCCACCAGCCCGAGGATCGGAGATACGCAGTATTTT.

This clonotype was seen many times. The chain uses TRBV7-2 and TRBJ2-1; the match to TRBD2 covers 8 bases. Germline-derived CDR1 and CDR2 are SGHTA and FQGNSA. The CDR3 contains 15 residues. J gave up 3 bases and V 4 bases, and 5 bases lay outside the gene matches. CDR3 nucleotides: TGTGCCAGCAGCTCGCTCGGGACTAGCTACAATGAGCAGTTCTTC. Encoded protein: CASSSLGTSYNEQFF.

This clonotype was counted only a few times. The rearrangement uses TRBV6-4 and TRBJ2-1; 8 bases fit TRBD2. The CDR3 spans 15 residues. Trimming at V came to 6 bases and at J to 3 bases, leaving 7 bases not matched to a gene. Germline CDR1 and CDR2: MRHNA and SNTAGT. The CDR3 DNA reads TGTGCCAGCAGACCCACCGGGACTAGCTACAATGAGCAGTTCTTC. As protein: CASRPTGTSYNEQFF.

This chain joins TRBV7-8 and TRBJ2-4; tentatively, D is TRBD1 or TRBD2 (5 bases each). This CDR3 is built from 17 residues. CDR1 and CDR2 (germline): SGHVS, FQNEAQ. V was trimmed by 1 base and J by 0 bases, leaving 13 bases between them. CDR3 DNA: TGTGCCAGCAGCTTAGGTATCGGGACGGTAGCCAAAAACATTCAGTACTTC. Amino acid sequence: CASSLGIGTVAKNIQYF.

A few counts support this clonotype. CDR3 bases: TGTGCCAGCAGCGGGACTAGCGGGGGGTCATATACGCAGTATTTT. Amino acids: CASSGTSGGSYTQYF. The chain is built from TRBV7-2 and TRBJ2-3; 15 bases agree with TRBD2. J gave up 7 bases and V 5 bases, and 4 bases lay outside the gene matches. CDR1 SGHTA and CDR2 FQGNSA come from the germline V gene. This CDR3 contains 15 residues. Full variable domain (outside the CDR3, taken from reference TRBV7-2 and TRBJ2-3): GAGVSQSPSNKVTEKGKDVELRCDPISGHTALYWYRQSLGQGLEFLIYFQGNSAPDKSGLPSDRFSAERTGGSVSTLTIQRTQQEDSAVYLCASSGTSGGSYTQYFGPGTRLTVL.

The chain carries TRBV11-3 and TRBJ2-3, with D maybe TRBD2 (5 bases). From germline, CDR1 is SGHNT and CDR2 YENEEA. This CDR3 has 13 amino acids. V lost 7 bases and J lost 4, with 12 bases in between. The CDR3 loop reads CASKHRRPDTQYF. In DNA, the CDR3 is TGTGCCAGCAAACATCGGAGGCCAGATACGCAGTATTTT.

The V gene is TRBV11-1, the J gene TRBJ2-1; D assignment may be TRBD1 or TRBD2 (5 bases each). Germline lookup yields CDR1 SGHAT and CDR2 FQDESV (reference sequence). The CDR3 extends over 16 amino acids. Trimming removed 5 bases from V and 8 bases from J, with 22 bases in between. In nucleotides, the CDR3 is TGTGCCAGCAGCCCGATGGGACCCCTTAATTCGGATGAGCAGTTCTTC. Its protein product is CASSPMGPLNSDEQFF.

The V call is TRBV24-1, the J call TRBJ2-3; no reliable D call. The V gene lost 3 bases and the J gene lost 5 bases, with 17 bases spanning the gap. CDR1 and CDR2 from the germline V gene are KGHDR and SFDVKD. The CDR3 loop spans 16 amino acids. Written as DNA, the CDR3 is TGTGCCACCAGTGATCCCGGTGGGCGCGGAAGAGATACGCAGTATTTT. This encodes CATSDPGGRGRDTQYF.

This chain joins TRBV12-3 or TRBV12-4 and TRBJ2-3; D is ambiguous. Trimming cost V 3 bases and J 2 bases, with 9 bases left between them. The CDR3 runs 14 residues. CDR3 sequence reads: CASSLRRNTDTQYF. The CDR3, as DNA: TGTGCCAGCAGTTTGCGGCGGAACACAGATACGCAGTATTTT.